This TCR beta chain was observed in a study of human T cells and chemical hapten exposure. Overall study context: Minor volume differences among pooled libraries chiefly drove per-sample TCR yield variation.

One entry per CDR3 protein, called by TCRdb with MiXCR from the RACE reads. The profile covers around 380,000 distinct CDR3 sequences, with 4.5% to 7% appearing a single time and about 8.2% taken by the ten largest. Time point reported: pre-sensitization, week 0. Treatment denoted: therapeutic diphenylcyclopropenone sensitization with weekly scalp DPC. Sample donors consisted of patients with alopecia, aged 18 to 70 years, who were suitable for DPC. The CDR3 has 17 amino acids. With 5 bases removed from V and 2 bases from J, the gap between germline ends came to 21 bases. This rearrangement joins TRBV12-3 or TRBV12-4 to TRBJ2-5; a weak D match, TRBD2 (6 bases). This TCR derives from a woman aged 18-35 years with alopecia areata. Some clones in this sample may be carry-over from other donors' samples. Source: whole blood, taken in connection with sensitization to the hapten diphenylcyclopropenone (DPC). The CDR3 DNA follows: TGTGCCAGCAGTCCTTGGGAACTAGCAGGGAAACAAGAGACCCAGTACTTC. It encodes CASSPWELAGKQETQYF.